This note documents a single T cell receptor (beta chain) sequence. The antigen is unknown. This sample stems from a study of T cell responses to AZD1222 COVID-19 vaccine. Study-level points and caveats: Repertoire collection took place solely once the T cell response had peaked. Females outnumbered males among donors, who were mostly white British; clonal diversity was possibly underestimated. Nearly half of spike-specific TCRs reportedly target variant regions that are unmutated in the B.1.351 and B.1.1.7 variants. Only 5 or 6 individuals given AZD1222 were seropositive at baseline.

Sequencing was performed with immunoSEQ multiplex PCR; in TCRdb, only in-frame clones are kept and a portion is missing. The sample includes approximately 90,000 clones, over 85% of them seen just once. The material sequenced was peripheral blood, taken on day 0 of AZD1222 vaccination. The sequence was obtained from an adult in good health.

The chain's CDR3 is CASSPPGIYNEQFF. Here the CDR3 DNA reads TGTGCCAGCTCACCGCCAGGAATCTACAATGAGCAGTTCTTC. V is TRBV18 and J is TRBJ2-1; D gene uncertain. The CDR3 extends over 14 amino acids. Germline CDR1 is KGHSH and CDR2 is LQKENI. V dropped 3 bases and J dropped 3 bases, with 9 bases sitting between them.